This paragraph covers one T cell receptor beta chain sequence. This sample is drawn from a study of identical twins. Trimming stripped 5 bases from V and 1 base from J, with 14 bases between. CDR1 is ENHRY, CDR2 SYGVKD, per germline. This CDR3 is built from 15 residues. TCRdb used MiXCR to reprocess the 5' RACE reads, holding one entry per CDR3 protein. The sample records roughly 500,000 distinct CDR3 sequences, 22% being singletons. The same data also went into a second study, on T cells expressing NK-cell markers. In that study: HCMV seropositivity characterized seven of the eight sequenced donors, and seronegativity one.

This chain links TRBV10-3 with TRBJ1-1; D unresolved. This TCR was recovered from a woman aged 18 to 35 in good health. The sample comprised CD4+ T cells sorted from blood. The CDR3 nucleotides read TGTGCCATCAGTCAAGGACCCCATCGGAACACTGAAGCTTTCTTT. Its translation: CAISQGPHRNTEAFF.